This T cell receptor beta chain was captured in a study of high-grade serous ovarian cancer treatment subgroups (dated by TCRdb to the early 2020s). In terms of the full investigation: On average, sequencing produced about 14,000 reads and around 7,500 unique TCR beta rearrangements for each sample. One primary tumor sample and two metastatic tumor samples were contributed by each patient, so that some 83 samples were obtained in total. Of the roughly 30 patients in the cohort, approximately 10 had no residual disease after primary surgery (R0), approximately 10 were excellent NACT responders, and approximately 10 were poor NACT responders. TCR beta repertoires were profiled in patients with high-grade serous ovarian cancer who were grouped, under a laparoscopic triage algorithm, by complete gross resection or by neoadjuvant chemotherapy response.

Overall study results and their limits: Neoantigen level correlated positively with TCR clonal relatedness, and copy number variation and mutation load from whole-genome sequencing showed a positive trend with TCR clonal relatedness. Because bulk tumor TCR sequencing provided no spatial information, insight into HGSC tumor complexity and diversity was limited. The TCR repertoire analyses centered on CDR3, leaving CDR1 and CDR2 unanalyzed. Repertoire similarity ranging from roughly 0.1 to 0.8 was observed between tumors from the same patient, whereas almost no similarity was observed between different patients.

As encoded in the germline V gene (reference sequence), CDR1 is LNHDA while CDR2 is SQIVND. V is cut by 7 bases and J by 0 bases, and the space between the germline ends is 10 bases. Measured from the cysteine to the phenylalanine, the CDR3 is 14 residues long. The sequence is cut down to CDR3 DNA, 42 bases in frame from base 1. In this sample, this clone turned up a few times. Its antigen target is currently unknown. No much larger clonotype is one base removed from it; base qualities were not supplied. The 100 or so tumor samples were subjected to high-throughput TCR profiling using ImmunoSEQ. Processing in the source paper ran as follows. Repertoire diversity metrics included richness (unique productive sequences), clonality, evenness and relatedness; Bhattacharyya coefficient assessed similarity between samples. A sensitivity analysis excluded TCRs with fewer than two reads and gave consistent conclusions. In TCRdb, the immuneACCESS table is reduced to in-frame sequences with V and J assigned. These tables do not hold every clone; where another copy was compared, an unresolved V gene accounts for under half, and the others remain unexplained. D and trimming were read from the DNA, whereas the V and J calls and clone size are those reported in that table. The sample table lists several thousand clones, under 80% of them with a count of one. The top ten hold more than 5.5% of the sample.

The tumor samples were collected prior to definitive surgery or chemotherapy. The MD Anderson Biospecimen Extraction Resource handled genomic DNA extraction, while the MD Anderson Cancer Genomics Laboratory carried out the TCR sequencing. Input material: tumor tissue. The chain was built from TRBV19 and TRBJ1-3; the D gene remains uncertain. This TCR derives from a human patient with high-grade serous ovarian cancer. The CDR3 reads as follows: CASIPQSSGNTIYF. The DNA reads TGTGCCAGTATCCCCCAGAGCTCTGGAAACACCATATATTTT.